This T cell receptor beta chain was recovered during a study of shared clonotypes between healthy human individuals. Replicate PCRs for unsorted PBMC used 300 ng DNA (approximately 31,000 T cell genomes). The assay was immunoSEQ multiplex PCR, and TCRdb's table has in-frame clones only and misses some. The sample carries fewer than 650,000 clones, about 79% recorded once. Germline-derived CDR1 and CDR2 are SNHLY and FYNNEI. CDR3 size: 14 residues. Trimming cost V 9 bases and J 2 bases; bases outside gene matches: 5. This TCR derives from a woman between 40 and 50 years old in good health. Some clones in this sample may be carry-over from other donors' samples. What was sequenced was PBMCs. The genes are TRBV2 and TRBJ2-1, with 9 bases lining up with TRBD1. The CDR3, as DNA: TGTGCCAGTGGGGACAGGGTGGCCTACAATGAGCAGTTCTTC. Its protein is CASGDRVAYNEQFF.